The clone carrying this T cell receptor (beta chain) was seen a handful of times. The antigen is not known. The sample belongs to a study of response to subunit inactivated influenza vaccine. Study-level findings and limits: T cells newly recruited by each seasonal influenza vaccination are few, the authors suggested.

The V end lost 0 bases, the J end lost 13 bases, and 19 bases lay between the germline ends. This CDR3 comprises 15 residues. Germline values: CDR1 LNHNV, CDR2 YYDKDF (reference sequence). TCRdb re-called the RT-PCR reads with MiXCR, one entry per CDR3 protein. In the table there are hundreds of thousands of distinct CDR3 sequences, approximately 15% of which are singletons. The TCR sequence derives from a middle-aged man who received an inactivated influenza vaccine. The source material was PBMCs from blood, sampled 14 to 15 days before vaccination. V gene TRBV15 combines with J gene TRBJ2-1; perhaps TRBD1 as D (5 bases). The CDR3 loop is CATSRDQGTRRVQFF. The CDR3 nucleotides read TGTGCCACCAGCAGAGATCAGGGTACAAGACGCGTCCAGTTCTTC.